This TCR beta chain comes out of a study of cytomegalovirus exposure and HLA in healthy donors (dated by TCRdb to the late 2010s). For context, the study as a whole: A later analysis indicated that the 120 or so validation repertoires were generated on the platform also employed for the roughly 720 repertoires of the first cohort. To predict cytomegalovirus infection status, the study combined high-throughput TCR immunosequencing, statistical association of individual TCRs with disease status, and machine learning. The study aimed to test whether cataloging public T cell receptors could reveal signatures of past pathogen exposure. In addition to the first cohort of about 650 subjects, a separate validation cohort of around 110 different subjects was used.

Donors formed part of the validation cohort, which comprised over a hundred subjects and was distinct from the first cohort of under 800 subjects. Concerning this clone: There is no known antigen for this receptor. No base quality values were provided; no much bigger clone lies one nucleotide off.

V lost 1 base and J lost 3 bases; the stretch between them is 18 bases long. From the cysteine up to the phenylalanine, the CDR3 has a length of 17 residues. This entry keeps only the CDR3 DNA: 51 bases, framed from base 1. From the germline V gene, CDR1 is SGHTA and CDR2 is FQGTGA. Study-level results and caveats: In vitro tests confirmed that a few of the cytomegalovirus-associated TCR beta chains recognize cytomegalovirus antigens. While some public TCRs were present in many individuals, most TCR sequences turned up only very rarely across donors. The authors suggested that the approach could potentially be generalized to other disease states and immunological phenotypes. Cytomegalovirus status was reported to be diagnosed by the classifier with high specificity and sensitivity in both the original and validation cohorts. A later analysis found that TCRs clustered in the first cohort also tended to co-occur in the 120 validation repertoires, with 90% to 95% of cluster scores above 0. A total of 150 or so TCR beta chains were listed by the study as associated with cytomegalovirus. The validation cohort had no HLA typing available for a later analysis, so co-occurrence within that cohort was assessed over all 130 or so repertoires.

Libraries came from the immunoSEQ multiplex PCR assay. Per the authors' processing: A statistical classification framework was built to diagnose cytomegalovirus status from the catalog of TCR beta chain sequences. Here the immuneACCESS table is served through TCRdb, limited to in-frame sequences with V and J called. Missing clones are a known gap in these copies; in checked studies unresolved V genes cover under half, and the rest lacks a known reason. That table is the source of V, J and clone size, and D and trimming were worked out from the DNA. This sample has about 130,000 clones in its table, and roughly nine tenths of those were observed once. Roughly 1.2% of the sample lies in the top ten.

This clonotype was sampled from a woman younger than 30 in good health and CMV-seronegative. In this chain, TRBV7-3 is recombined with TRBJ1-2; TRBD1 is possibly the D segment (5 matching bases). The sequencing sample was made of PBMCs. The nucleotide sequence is TGTGCCAGCAGCTTAATGGCAGGGTGGGCCGTGGACTATGGCTACACCTTC. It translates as CASSLMAGWAVDYGYTF.